The TCR beta chain under discussion was sequenced for a study of T cells after yellow fever vaccination. Study context: Where fractions had low cell numbers, libraries were prepared from them with the SMART-Seq v4 Ultra Low Input RNA kit.

General observations from the study: CD4 and CD8 compartments shared a small share of clonotypes, likely from convergent recombination. The study re-detected most primary-vaccination clones after the booster (96% CD4, 85% to 90% CD8).

In the case of this clonotype: The antigen is unknown.

The CDR3 has 16 residues. V lost 3 bases, J lost 0 bases, and 15 bases lay in between. Germline CDR1 and CDR2: SGHRS and YFSETQ. The study made its TCR cDNA through 5'RACE template switching. That step introduced a universal primer site along with UMIs. TCRdb re-analysed the 5' RACE reads in MiXCR, keeping a single row per CDR3 protein. The sample includes more than 250,000 distinct CDR3 sequences, around 7% of them seen just once. This TCR was recovered from a man aged 18 to 35 who received the YFV17D yellow fever vaccine. This sample comprised PBMCs, obtained approximately 47 days after the first yellow fever vaccination. The chain links TRBV5-1 to TRBJ1-1, with D tentatively TRBD1 (5 bases). CDR3 bases: TGCGCCAGCAGCTCGGGACGGAATTACATGAACACTGAAGCTTTCTTT. Protein: CASSSGRNYMNTEAFF.